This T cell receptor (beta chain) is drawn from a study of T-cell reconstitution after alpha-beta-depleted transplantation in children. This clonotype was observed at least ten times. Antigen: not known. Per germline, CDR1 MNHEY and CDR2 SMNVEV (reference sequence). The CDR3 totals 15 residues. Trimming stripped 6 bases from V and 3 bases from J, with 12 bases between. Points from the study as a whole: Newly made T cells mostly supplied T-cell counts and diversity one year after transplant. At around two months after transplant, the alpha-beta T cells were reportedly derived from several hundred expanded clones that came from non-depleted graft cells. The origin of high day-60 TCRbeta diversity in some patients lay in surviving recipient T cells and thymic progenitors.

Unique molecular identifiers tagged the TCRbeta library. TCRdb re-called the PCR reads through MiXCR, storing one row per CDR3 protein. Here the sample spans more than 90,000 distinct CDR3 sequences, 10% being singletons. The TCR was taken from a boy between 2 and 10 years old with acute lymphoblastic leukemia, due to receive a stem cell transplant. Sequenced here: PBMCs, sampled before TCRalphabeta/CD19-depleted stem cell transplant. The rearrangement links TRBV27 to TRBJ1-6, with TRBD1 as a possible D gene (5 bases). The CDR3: CASRITGLYNSPLHF. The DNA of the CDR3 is TGTGCCAGCAGGATAACAGGACTCTATAATTCACCCCTCCACTTT.